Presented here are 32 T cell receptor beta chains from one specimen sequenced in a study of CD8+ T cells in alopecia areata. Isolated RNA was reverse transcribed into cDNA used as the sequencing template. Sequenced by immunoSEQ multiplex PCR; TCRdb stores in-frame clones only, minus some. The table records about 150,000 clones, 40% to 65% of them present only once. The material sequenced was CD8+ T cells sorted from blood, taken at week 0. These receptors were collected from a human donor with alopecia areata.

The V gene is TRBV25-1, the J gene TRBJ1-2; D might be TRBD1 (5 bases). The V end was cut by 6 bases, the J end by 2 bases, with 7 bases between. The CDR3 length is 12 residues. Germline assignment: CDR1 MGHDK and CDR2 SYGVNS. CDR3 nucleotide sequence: TGTGCCAGCAGCTCAGGGAACTATGGCTACACCTTC. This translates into CASSSGNYGYTF.

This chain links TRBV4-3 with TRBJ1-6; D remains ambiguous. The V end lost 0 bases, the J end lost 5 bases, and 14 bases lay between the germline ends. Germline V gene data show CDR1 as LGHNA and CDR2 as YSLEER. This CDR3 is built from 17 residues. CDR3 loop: CASSQDVKGRDNSPLHF. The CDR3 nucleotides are TGCGCCAGCAGCCAAGATGTGAAGGGCCGAGATAATTCACCCCTCCACTTT.

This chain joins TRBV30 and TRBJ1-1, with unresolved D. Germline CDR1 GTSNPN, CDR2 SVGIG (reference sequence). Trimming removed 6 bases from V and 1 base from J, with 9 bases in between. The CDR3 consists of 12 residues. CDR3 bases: TGTGCCTGTCGGAGCCCGAACACTGAAGCTTTCTTT. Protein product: CACRSPNTEAFF. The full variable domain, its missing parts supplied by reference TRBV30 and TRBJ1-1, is SQTIHQWPATLVQPVGSPLSLECTVEGTSNPNLYWYRQAAGRGLQLLFYSVGIGQISSEVPQNLSASRPQDRQFILSSKKLLLSDSGFYLCACRSPNTEAFFGQGTRLTVV.

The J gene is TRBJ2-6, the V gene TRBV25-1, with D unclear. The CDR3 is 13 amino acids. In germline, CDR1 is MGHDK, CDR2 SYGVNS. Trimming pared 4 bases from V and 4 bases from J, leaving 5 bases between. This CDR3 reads CASSAPGANVLTF. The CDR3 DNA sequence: TGTGCCAGCAGTGCTCCGGGGGCCAACGTCCTGACTTTC.

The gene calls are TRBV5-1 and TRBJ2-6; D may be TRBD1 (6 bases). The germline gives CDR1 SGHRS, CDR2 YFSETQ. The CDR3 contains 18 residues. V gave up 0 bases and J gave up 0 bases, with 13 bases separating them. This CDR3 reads CASSLGNRASSGANVLTF. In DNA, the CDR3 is TGCGCCAGCAGCTTGGGTAACAGGGCGAGCTCTGGGGCCAACGTCCTGACTTTC.

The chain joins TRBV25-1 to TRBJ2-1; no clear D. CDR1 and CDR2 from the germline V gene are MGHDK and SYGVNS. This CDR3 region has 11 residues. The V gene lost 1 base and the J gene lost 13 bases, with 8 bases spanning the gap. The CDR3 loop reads CASSESSRQFF. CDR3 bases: TGTGCCAGCAGTGAATCCAGTCGTCAGTTCTTC. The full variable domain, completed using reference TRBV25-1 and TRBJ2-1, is EADIYQTPRYLVIGTGKKITLECSQTMGHDKMYWYQQDPGMELHLIHYSYGVNSTEKGDLSSESTVSRIRTEHFPLTLESARPSHTSQYLCASSESSRQFFGPGTRLTVL.

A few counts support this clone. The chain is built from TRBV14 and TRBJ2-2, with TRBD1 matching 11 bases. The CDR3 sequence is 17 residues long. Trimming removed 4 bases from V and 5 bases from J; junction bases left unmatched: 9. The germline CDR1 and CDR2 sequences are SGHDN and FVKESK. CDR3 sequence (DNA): TGTGCCAGCAGCCTTGCGAGGACAGGGGGCGCAACCGGGGAGCTGTTTTTT. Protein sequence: CASSLARTGGATGELFF. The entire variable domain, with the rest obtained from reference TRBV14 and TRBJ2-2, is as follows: EAGVTQFPSHSVIEKGQTVTLRCDPISGHDNLYWYRRVMGKEIKFLLHFVKESKQDESGMPNNRFLAERTGGTYSTLKVQPAELEDSGVYFCASSLARTGGATGELFFGEGSRLTVL.

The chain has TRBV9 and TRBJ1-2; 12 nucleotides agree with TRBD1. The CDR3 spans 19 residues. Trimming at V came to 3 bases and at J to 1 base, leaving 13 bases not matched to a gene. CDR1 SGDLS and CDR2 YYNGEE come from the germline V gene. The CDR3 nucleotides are TGTGCCAGCAGCGGACAAAACCGGGACAGGGGGCCGTATAACTATGGCTACACCTTC. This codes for CASSGQNRDRGPYNYGYTF. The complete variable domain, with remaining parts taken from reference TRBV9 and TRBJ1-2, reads DSGVTQTPKHLITATGQRVTLRCSPRSGDLSVYWYQQSLDQGLQFLIQYYNGEERAKGNILERFSAQQFPDLHSELNLSSLELGDSALYFCASSGQNRDRGPYNYGYTFGSGTRLTVV.

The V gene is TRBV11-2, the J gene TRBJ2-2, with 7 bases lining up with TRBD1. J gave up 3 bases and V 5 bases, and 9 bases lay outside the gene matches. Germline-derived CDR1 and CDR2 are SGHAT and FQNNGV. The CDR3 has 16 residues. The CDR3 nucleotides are TGTGCCAGCAGCCCCATTGACAGGGTGGACACCGGGGAGCTGTTTTTT. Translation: CASSPIDRVDTGELFF.

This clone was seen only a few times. The DNA for the CDR3 is TGTGCCAGCAGTTTTCAGGATGGCTATGGCTACACCTTC. Its protein product is CASSFQDGYGYTF. The rearrangement uses TRBV27 and TRBJ1-2; D gene ambiguous. V lost 3 bases and J lost 4, with 9 bases in between. This CDR3 has 13 residues. Germline lookup yields CDR1 MNHEY and CDR2 SMNVEV (reference sequence).

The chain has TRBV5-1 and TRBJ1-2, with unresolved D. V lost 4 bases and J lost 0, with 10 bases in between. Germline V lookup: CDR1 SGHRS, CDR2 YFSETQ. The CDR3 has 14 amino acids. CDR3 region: CASSAPGANYGYTF. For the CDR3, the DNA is TGCGCCAGCAGCGCCCCGGGAGCTAACTATGGCTACACCTTC.

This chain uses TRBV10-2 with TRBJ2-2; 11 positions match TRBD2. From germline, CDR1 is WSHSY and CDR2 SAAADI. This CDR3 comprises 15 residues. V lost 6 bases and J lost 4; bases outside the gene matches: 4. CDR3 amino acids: CASSLTSGITGELFF. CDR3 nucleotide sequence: TGCGCCAGCAGCCTGACTAGCGGGATCACCGGGGAGCTGTTTTTT.

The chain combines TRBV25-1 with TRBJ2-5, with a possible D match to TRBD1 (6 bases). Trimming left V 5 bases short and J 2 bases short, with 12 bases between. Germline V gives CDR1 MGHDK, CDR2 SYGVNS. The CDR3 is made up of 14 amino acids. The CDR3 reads CASSRTGRQETQYF. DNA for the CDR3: TGTGCCAGCAGTCGAACAGGGCGACAAGAGACCCAGTACTTC. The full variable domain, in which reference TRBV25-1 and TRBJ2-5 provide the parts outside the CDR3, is EADIYQTPRYLVIGTGKKITLECSQTMGHDKMYWYQQDPGMELHLIHYSYGVNSTEKGDLSSESTVSRIRTEHFPLTLESARPSHTSQYLCASSRTGRQETQYFGPGTRLLVL.

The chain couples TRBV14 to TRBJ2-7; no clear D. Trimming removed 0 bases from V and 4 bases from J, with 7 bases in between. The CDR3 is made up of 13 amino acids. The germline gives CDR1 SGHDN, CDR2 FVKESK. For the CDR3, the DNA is TGTGCCAGCAGCCAAGAACTCGGGTACGAGCAGTACTTC. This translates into CASSQELGYEQYF.

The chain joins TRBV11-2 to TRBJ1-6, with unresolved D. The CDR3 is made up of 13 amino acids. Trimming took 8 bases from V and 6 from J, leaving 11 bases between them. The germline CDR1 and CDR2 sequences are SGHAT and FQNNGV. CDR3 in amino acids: CASGERANSPLHF. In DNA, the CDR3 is TGTGCCAGCGGGGAGAGGGCTAATTCACCCCTCCACTTT.

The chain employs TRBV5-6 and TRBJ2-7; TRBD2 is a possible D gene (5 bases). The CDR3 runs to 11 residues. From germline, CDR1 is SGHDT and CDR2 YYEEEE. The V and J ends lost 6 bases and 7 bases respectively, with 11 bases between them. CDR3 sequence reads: CASTRGKEQYF. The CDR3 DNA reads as TGTGCCAGCACCCGAGGGAAAGAGCAGTACTTC.

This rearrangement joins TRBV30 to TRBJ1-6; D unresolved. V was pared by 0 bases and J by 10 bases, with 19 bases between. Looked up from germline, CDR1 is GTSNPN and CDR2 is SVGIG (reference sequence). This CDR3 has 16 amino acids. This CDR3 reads CAWSVRRADSGSPLHF. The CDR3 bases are TGTGCCTGGAGTGTACGTAGGGCCGACTCAGGATCACCCCTCCACTTT. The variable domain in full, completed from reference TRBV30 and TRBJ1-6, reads SQTIHQWPATLVQPVGSPLSLECTVEGTSNPNLYWYRQAAGRGLQLLFYSVGIGQISSEVPQNLSASRPQDRQFILSSKKLLLSDSGFYLCAWSVRRADSGSPLHFGNGTRLTVT.

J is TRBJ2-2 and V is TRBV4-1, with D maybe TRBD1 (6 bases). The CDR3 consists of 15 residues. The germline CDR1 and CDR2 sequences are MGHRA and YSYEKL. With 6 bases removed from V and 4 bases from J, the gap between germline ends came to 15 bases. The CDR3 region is CASSYFTGSTGELFF. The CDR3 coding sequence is TGCGCCAGCAGTTACTTCACAGGGAGCACCGGGGAGCTGTTTTTT.

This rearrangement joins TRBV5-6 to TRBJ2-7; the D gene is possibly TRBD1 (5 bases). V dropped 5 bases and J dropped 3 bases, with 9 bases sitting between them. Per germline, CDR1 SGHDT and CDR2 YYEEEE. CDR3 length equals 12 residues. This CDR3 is CASSRDSYEQYF. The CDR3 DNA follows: TGTGCCAGCAGTCGTGACAGCTACGAGCAGTACTTC. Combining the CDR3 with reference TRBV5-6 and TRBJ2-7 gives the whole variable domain DAGVTQSPTHLIKTRGQQVTLRCSPKSGHDTVSWYQQALGQGPQFIFQYYEEEERQRGNFPDRFSGHQFPNYSSELNVNALLLGDSALYLCASSRDSYEQYFGPGTRLTVT.

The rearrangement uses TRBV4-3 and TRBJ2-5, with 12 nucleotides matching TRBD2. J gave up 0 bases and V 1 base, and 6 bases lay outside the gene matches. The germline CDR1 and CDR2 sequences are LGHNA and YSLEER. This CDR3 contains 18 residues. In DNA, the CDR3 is TGCGCCAGCAGCCAAGTTATTCGGACTAGCGGGGACCAAGAGACCCAGTACTTC. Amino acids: CASSQVIRTSGDQETQYF.

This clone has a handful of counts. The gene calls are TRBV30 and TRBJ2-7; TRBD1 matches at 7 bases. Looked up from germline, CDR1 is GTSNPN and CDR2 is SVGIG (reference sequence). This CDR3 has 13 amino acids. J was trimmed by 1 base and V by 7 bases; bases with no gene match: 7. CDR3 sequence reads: CAFRDSGSYEQYF. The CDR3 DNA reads TGTGCCTTCCGGGACAGCGGTTCCTACGAGCAGTACTTC.

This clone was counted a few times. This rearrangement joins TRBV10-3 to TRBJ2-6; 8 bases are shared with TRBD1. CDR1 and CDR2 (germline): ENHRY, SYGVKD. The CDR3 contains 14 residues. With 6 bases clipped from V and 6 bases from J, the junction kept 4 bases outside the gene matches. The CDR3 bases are TGTGCCATCAGAGGACAGGGAGAGGCCAACGTCCTGACTTTC. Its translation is CAIRGQGEANVLTF.

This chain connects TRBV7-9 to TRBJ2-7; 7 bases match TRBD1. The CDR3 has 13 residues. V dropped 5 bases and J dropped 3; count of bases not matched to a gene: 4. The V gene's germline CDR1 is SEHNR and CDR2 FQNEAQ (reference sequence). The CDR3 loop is CASSHGTDYEQYF. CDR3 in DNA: TGTGCCAGCAGCCACGGGACAGACTACGAGCAGTACTTC.

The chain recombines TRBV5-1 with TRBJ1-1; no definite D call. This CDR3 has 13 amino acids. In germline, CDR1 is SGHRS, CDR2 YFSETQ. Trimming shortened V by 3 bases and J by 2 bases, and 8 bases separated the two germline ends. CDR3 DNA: TGCGCCAGCAGCTACCGGACCAACACTGAAGCTTTCTTT. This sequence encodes CASSYRTNTEAFF.

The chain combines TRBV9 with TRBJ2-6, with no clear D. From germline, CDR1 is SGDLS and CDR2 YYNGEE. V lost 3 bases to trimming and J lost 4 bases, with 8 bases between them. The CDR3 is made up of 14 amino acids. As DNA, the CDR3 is TGTGCCAGCAGCGAGGGTGCGGGGGCCAACGTCCTGACTTTC. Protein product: CASSEGAGANVLTF.

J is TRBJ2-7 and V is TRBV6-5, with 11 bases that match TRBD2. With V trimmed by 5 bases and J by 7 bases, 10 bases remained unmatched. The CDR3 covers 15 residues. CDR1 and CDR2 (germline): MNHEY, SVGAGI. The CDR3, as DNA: TGTGCCAGCAGTCATCGACTAGCGGGGTATGGAGAGCAGTACTTC. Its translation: CASSHRLAGYGEQYF.

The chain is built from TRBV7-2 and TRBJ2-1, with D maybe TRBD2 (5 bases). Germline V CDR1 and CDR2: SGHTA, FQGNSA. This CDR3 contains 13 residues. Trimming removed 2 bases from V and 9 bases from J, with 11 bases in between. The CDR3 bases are TGTGCCAGCAGCTTATCTATCCGGGGTGAGCAGTTCTTC. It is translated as CASSLSIRGEQFF. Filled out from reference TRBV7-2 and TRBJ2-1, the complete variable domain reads GAGVSQSPSNKVTEKGKDVELRCDPISGHTALYWYRQSLGQGLEFLIYFQGNSAPDKSGLPSDRFSAERTGGSVSTLTIQRTQQEDSAVYLCASSLSIRGEQFFGPGTRLTVL.

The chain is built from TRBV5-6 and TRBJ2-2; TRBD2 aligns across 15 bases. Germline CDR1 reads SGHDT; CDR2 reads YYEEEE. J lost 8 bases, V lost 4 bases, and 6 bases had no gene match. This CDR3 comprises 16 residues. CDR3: CASSLRTSGGAGELFF. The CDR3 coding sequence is TGTGCCAGCAGCCTCCGGACTAGCGGGGGGGCTGGGGAGCTGTTTTTT.

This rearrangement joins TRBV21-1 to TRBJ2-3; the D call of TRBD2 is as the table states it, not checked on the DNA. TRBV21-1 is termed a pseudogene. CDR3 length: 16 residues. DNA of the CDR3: TGTGCCAGCAGCAAAAAGCTTTGCTCCAGCACAGATACGCAGTATTTT. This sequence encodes CASSKKLCSSTDTQYF.

The CDR3 loop reads CSVGVGSYEQYF. CDR3 bases: TGCAGCGTTGGAGTCGGTTCCTACGAGCAGTACTTC. The chain combines TRBV29-1 with TRBJ2-7; D is unclear. Trimming stripped 4 bases from V and 1 base from J, with 8 bases between. The CDR3 spans 12 residues. The germline V gene encodes CDR1 SQVTM and CDR2 ANQGSEA.

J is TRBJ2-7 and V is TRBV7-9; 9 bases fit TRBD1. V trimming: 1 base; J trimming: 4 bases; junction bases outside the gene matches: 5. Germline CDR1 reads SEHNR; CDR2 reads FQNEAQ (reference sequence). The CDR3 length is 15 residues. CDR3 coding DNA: TGTGCCAGCAGCTTAGAAGGGACAGGGATATACGAGCAGTACTTC. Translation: CASSLEGTGIYEQYF.

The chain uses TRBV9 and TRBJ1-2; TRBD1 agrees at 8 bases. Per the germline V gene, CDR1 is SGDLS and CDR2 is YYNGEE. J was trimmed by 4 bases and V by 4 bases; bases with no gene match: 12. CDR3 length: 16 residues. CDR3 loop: CASSPAGTGGIYGYTF. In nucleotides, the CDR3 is TGTGCCAGCAGCCCAGCAGGAACAGGGGGTATCTATGGCTACACCTTC.